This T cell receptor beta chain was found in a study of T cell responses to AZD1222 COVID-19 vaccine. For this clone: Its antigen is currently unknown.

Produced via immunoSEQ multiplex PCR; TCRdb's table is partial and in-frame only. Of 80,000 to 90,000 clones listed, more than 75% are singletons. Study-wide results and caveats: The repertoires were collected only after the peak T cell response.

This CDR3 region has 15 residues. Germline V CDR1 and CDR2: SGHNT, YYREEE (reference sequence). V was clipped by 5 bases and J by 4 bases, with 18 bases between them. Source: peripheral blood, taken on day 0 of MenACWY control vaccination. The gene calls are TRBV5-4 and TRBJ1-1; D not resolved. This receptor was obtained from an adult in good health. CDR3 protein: CASSSGFGDVTEAFF. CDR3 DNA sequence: TGTGCCAGCAGTTCCGGGTTTGGGGATGTCACTGAAGCTTTCTTT.